The 5 T cell receptor beta chains reported below all come from one sample, sequenced in a study of cytomegalovirus exposure and HLA in healthy donors. Libraries were prepared by immunoSEQ multiplex PCR; TCRdb keeps only in-frame clonotypes and omits some of them. The data contain about 200,000 clones, 70% to 85% of them singletons. The sequenced sample consisted of PBMCs. These receptors were taken from a woman aged 25 to 39 in good health and CMV-seropositive.

The count of this clone is one. The rearrangement links TRBV19 to TRBJ1-5; 8 nucleotides agree with TRBD1. In germline, CDR1 is LNHDA, CDR2 SQIVND (reference sequence). The V gene end was trimmed by 0 bases and the J gene end by 7 bases; junction bases not matched to a gene: 8. The CDR3 is 16 residues long. For the CDR3, the DNA is TGTGCCAGTAGTATAGAGGGCAGGGGGCGCGCGCAGCCCCAGCATTTT. Translating gives CASSIEGRGRAQPQHF. Full variable domain (remainder filled in from reference TRBV19 and TRBJ1-5): DGGITQSPKYLFRKEGQNVTLSCEQNLNHDAMYWYRQDPGQGLRLIYYSQIVNDFQKGDIAEGYSVSREKKESFPLTVTSAQKNPTAFYLCASSIEGRGRAQPQHFGDGTRLSIL.

The chain employs TRBV6-6 and TRBJ1-3, with D uncertain. Per germline, CDR1 MNHNY and CDR2 SVGAGI (reference sequence). V gave up 2 bases and J gave up 0 bases, with 11 bases separating them. This CDR3 is built from 16 residues. The CDR3 nucleotides are TGTGCCAGCAGTTACGTGGCGGGGTCCTCTGGAAACACCATATATTTT. Protein product: CASSYVAGSSGNTIYF.

The rearrangement joins TRBV2 to TRBJ2-1; TRBD2 aligns across 9 bases. The CDR3 length is 15 residues. Losses at the gene ends were 5 bases for V and 5 bases for J; bases not matched to a gene: 7. CDR1 is SNHLY, CDR2 FYNNEI, per germline. The CDR3 loop is CASSQLAGANNEQFF. CDR3 nucleotides: TGTGCCAGCAGTCAATTAGCGGGAGCGAACAATGAGCAGTTCTTC.

The chain combines TRBV9 with TRBJ1-2; tentatively, D is TRBD1 (6 bases). Germline values: CDR1 SGDLS, CDR2 YYNGEE. The length of the CDR3 is 15 residues. V was cut by 0 bases and J by 3 bases, with 12 bases left in between. The CDR3 DNA is TGTGCCAGCAGCGTAGAGGTGAAGGGGGACTATGGCTACACCTTC. This sequence encodes CASSVEVKGDYGYTF.

With respect to this clone: The sample holds other DNA sequences that translate to the same CDR3. This chain connects TRBV2 to TRBJ1-4; 10 bases agree with TRBD1. Germline CDR1 is SNHLY and CDR2 is FYNNEI. The CDR3 covers 14 residues. The V and J ends lost 3 bases and 6 bases, in that order; junction bases with no gene match: 1. In nucleotides, the CDR3 is TGTGCCAGCAGTGATGGGACAGGGGATGAAAAACTGTTTTTT. Encoded protein: CASSDGTGDEKLFF.